This T cell receptor beta chain was sequenced during a study of OX40 agonist ivuxolimab in advanced cancers. Method: immunoSEQ multiplex PCR; TCRdb's copy keeps in-frame clones and lacks some. The sample shows approximately 70,000 clones, roughly 83% of them seen only once. The V end was cut by 6 bases, the J end by 8 bases, with 19 bases between. The CDR3 has 15 residues. Per germline, CDR1 MNHNS and CDR2 SASEGT. This clonotype was sampled from an adult with an advanced solid tumor such as melanoma, head and neck, liver or kidney cancer. The chain links TRBV6-1 to TRBJ1-4; D perhaps matches TRBD1 (5 bases). The material sequenced was CD4+ or CD8+ T cells sorted from blood, taken in a trial of the OX40 agonist ivuxolimab. CDR3 residues: CASSPSRAMGEKLFF. In DNA form, the CDR3 reads TGTGCCAGCAGCCCCTCCAGGGCTATGGGGGAAAAACTGTTTTTT.